Below, 6 T cell receptor beta chains from the same sample are listed, as sequenced in a study of CD8+CD57+ T cells in acquired aplastic anemia. CDR3 and TCR beta VDJ profiling relied on genomic DNA as the template. TCRdb passed the reads through MiXCR, listing each CDR3 protein once. Among approximately 99,000 distinct CDR3 sequences listed, less than 65% were seen once. Sequencing was performed on sorted CD4+, CD8+, or CD8+CD57+ T cells (not recorded which) from PBMCs. The receptor source for this set is a human donor in good health, serving as a control.

This clonotype was picked up a small number of times. This chain links TRBV20-1 with TRBJ1-2, with 7 bases fitting TRBD1. Trimming took 0 bases from V and 12 from J; bases not matched to a gene: 7. The CDR3 spans 12 residues. Germline V gene lookup returns CDR1 DFQATT and CDR2 SNEGSKA (reference sequence). This CDR3 is CSARDRGIGNTF. The CDR3 nucleotides are TGCAGTGCTAGAGACAGGGGGATTGGAAACACCTTC.

Ten or more counts support this clonotype. This chain links TRBV10-1 with TRBJ2-3; D uncertain. Between the trimmed V and J ends, which lost 5 bases and 0 bases, there was a span of 9 bases. The CDR3 has 14 residues. Germline-derived CDR1 and CDR2 are WNHNN and SYGVQD (reference sequence). This CDR3 is CASSKDASTDTQYF. The CDR3 DNA reads as TGCGCCAGCAGTAAGGACGCAAGCACAGATACGCAGTATTTT.

To note about this clonotype: A much larger clone is a single base away; this may be a read error. The chain couples TRBV5-1 to TRBJ2-1; 9 bases match TRBD1. V was clipped by 10 bases and J by 9 bases; unmatched bases: 17. The CDR3 is 15 residues long. CDR1 is SGHRS and CDR2 is YFSETQ in the germline V gene. The CDR3 DNA follows: TGCGCCCGTGAACGACAGGGGGTCCTTAATAGTGAGCAGTTCTTC. It yields the protein CARERQGVLNSEQFF.

This sequence joins TRBV24-1 and TRBJ2-5, with 8 bases that match TRBD1. The V and J ends lost 3 bases and 5 bases, in that order; junction bases with no gene match: 7. This CDR3 is built from 15 residues. The germline V gene has CDR1 KGHDR and CDR2 SFDVKD. The CDR3 is CATSDRDRPRETQYF. CDR3 nucleotide sequence: TGTGCCACCAGTGATCGGGACAGGCCGCGGGAGACCCAGTACTTC.

This clonotype showed up many times. This sequence joins TRBV5-6 and TRBJ2-4, with D unresolved. Per germline, CDR1 SGHDT and CDR2 YYEEEE. The CDR3 loop spans 16 amino acids. V was shortened by 0 bases and J by 0 bases, with 10 bases between the two germline ends. CDR3 in amino acids: CASSLVRAVAKNIQYF. The CDR3 bases are TGTGCCAGCAGCTTGGTTAGGGCTGTAGCCAAAAACATTCAGTACTTC.

This chain connects TRBV7-9 to TRBJ1-5, with unresolved D. Trimming shortened V by 7 bases and J by 5 bases, and 9 bases separated the two germline ends. Germline V lookup: CDR1 SEHNR, CDR2 FQNEAQ (reference sequence). CDR3 size: 12 residues. CDR3 DNA: TGTGCCAGCACCCAAGGGTATCAGCCCCAGCATTTT. Translated: CASTQGYQPQHF.